A single sample gave rise to the 7 T cell receptor beta chains below, sequenced in a study of PD-1 blockade in classical Hodgkin lymphoma. TCRdb's table, derived via immunoSEQ multiplex PCR, lists solely in-frame clones and lacks some. Of around 13,000 clones listed, about 82% are singletons. Sample time point: cycle 4 day 1 (C4D1), after more than five weeks of nivolumab. The patients all showed relapse after autologous stem cell transplantation, while their brentuximab vedotin exposure varied. The sample was peripheral blood mononuclear cells (PBMCs), taken before the fourth cycle of nivolumab. These receptors all come from a human donor with classical Hodgkin lymphoma.

In this sample, this clone turned up a few times. The rearrangement uses TRBV9 and TRBJ1-5; D might be TRBD1 (5 bases). The CDR3 is 19 residues long. Germline CDR1 SGDLS, CDR2 YYNGEE. The ends were cut back, 2 bases at V and 4 bases at J, with 25 bases in the middle. In nucleotides, the CDR3 is TGTGCCAGCAGCGTTCTGACAGCTCTCCCGACCCCCTCTAATCAGCCCCAGCATTTT. Protein sequence: CASSVLTALPTPSNQPQHF.

The genes are TRBV7-3 and TRBJ2-1, with D unresolved. The CDR3 sequence is 12 residues long. Germline V lookup: CDR1 SGHTA, CDR2 FQGTGA. Trimming left V 3 bases short and J 10 bases short, with 10 bases between. The CDR3 here is CASSFLSGEQFF. CDR3 nucleotides: TGTGCCAGCAGCTTCCTGTCTGGAGAGCAGTTCTTC.

V is TRBV4-2 and J is TRBJ2-6, with 7 bases that match TRBD1. This CDR3 region has 16 residues. Germline V gene data show CDR1 as LGHNA and CDR2 as YNFKEQ. Trimming removed 0 bases from V and 2 bases from J; junction bases left unmatched: 1. The CDR3 loop reads CASSQDQGAGANVLTF. The CDR3 DNA is TGTGCCAGCAGCCAAGATCAGGGGGCTGGGGCCAACGTCCTGACTTTC.

CDR3 protein: CASSQDQFQPQHF. CDR3 DNA sequence: TGTGCCAGCAGCCAAGATCAGTTCCAGCCCCAGCATTTT. The V and J genes are TRBV4-2 and TRBJ1-5; unclear D gene. With 0 bases removed from V and 7 bases from J, the gap between germline ends came to 7 bases. This CDR3 comprises 13 residues. CDR1 is LGHNA, CDR2 YNFKEQ, per germline.

The V call is TRBV6-6, the J call TRBJ1-1; D is perhaps TRBD1 (5 bases). V was pared by 2 bases and J by 6 bases, with 7 bases between. Germline-derived CDR1 and CDR2 are MNHNY and SVGAGI (reference sequence). The CDR3 runs to 12 residues. The CDR3 is CASSYARAEAFF. In nucleotides, the CDR3 is TGTGCCAGCAGTTACGCCAGGGCTGAAGCTTTCTTT.

The V gene is TRBV5-1, the J gene TRBJ1-6; D not certain. Germline V gene lookup returns CDR1 SGHRS and CDR2 YFSETQ. CDR3 length equals 14 residues. Trimming removed 2 bases from V and 9 bases from J, with 12 bases in between. The CDR3 loop reads CASSLGGSGSPLHF. CDR3 sequence (DNA): TGCGCCAGCAGCTTAGGAGGGAGCGGTTCACCCCTCCACTTT.

The CDR3 DNA sequence: TGTGCCAGTAGTATGGGACAGGGGGCCACAGATACGCAGTATTTT. Its translation: CASSMGQGATDTQYF. The chain couples TRBV19 to TRBJ2-3; TRBD1 agrees at 12 bases. Germline assignment: CDR1 LNHDA and CDR2 SQIVND (reference sequence). Unmatched junction bases numbered 0, after V lost 3 bases and J lost 2 bases. The CDR3 has 15 amino acids.